This T cell receptor (beta chain) was retrieved from a study of blood T cell repertoires in COVID-19. Profiling relied on immunoSEQ multiplex PCR, and the TCRdb table lists in-frame clones only, not all of them. The repertoire holds 54,000 or so clones, 86% seen once, with around 23% in the top ten. The CDR3 is 16 amino acids. Deletions cut 1 base from V and 4 bases from J, with 14 bases between. From germline, CDR1 is SGHTA and CDR2 FQGNSA. This receptor was taken from a woman older than 75 with acute or convalescent COVID-19. The rearrangement joins TRBV7-2 to TRBJ1-3, with a tentative D call TRBD1 (6 bases). Sequences were obtained from peripheral blood. This CDR3 is CASSLVVAGVGNTIYF. In nucleotides, the CDR3 is TGTGCCAGCAGCTTAGTAGTGGCAGGGGTAGGAAACACCATATATTTT.